One and the same sample provided the 26 T cell receptor beta chains below, sequenced in a study of control samples from healthy donors and cancer patients. The protocol was immunoSEQ multiplex PCR, while the TCRdb copy is restricted to in-frame clones and leaves out a portion. The top ten clones hold 1.4% of a sample with about 180,000 clones, around 87% of them seen once. Sequencing input: blood. The origin of the receptors is a woman in her forties or fifties in good health.

The chain has TRBV6-2 or TRBV6-3 and TRBJ2-3, with no clear D. Germline CDR1 MNHEY, CDR2 SVGEGT. Trimming took 0 bases from V and 2 from J, leaving 6 bases between them. The CDR3 length is 14 residues. The CDR3 coding sequence is TGTGCCAGCAGTTACTCTCGCATCACAGATACGCAGTATTTT. It translates to CASSYSRITDTQYF.

The count of this clone is one. The chain couples TRBV7-2 to TRBJ2-3; 10 bases line up with TRBD2. This CDR3 contains 17 residues. V gave up 4 bases and J gave up 4 bases; unmatched junction bases: 11. Germline V gives CDR1 SGHTA, CDR2 FQGNSA. CDR3 protein: CASSSTGPSGGADTQYF. The DNA for the CDR3 is TGTGCCAGCAGCTCGACGGGTCCTAGCGGGGGCGCAGATACGCAGTATTTT.

The chain combines TRBV5-4 with TRBJ2-3, with TRBD1 matching over 8 bases. J gave up 6 bases and V 4 bases, and 7 bases lay outside the gene matches. Germline V lookup: CDR1 SGHNT, CDR2 YYREEE (reference sequence). The CDR3 sequence is 14 residues long. The CDR3: CASSSRQGSDTQYF. DNA for the CDR3: TGTGCCAGCAGCAGTCGACAGGGGTCGGATACGCAGTATTTT.

V gene TRBV7-3 combines with J gene TRBJ2-7, with 10 nucleotides matching TRBD2. V lost 1 base and J lost 6; bases outside the gene matches: 6. The CDR3 runs to 15 residues. CDR1 and CDR2 from the germline V gene are SGHTA and FQGTGA. CDR3 residues: CASSLSPAGGIEQYF. CDR3 coding DNA: TGTGCCAGCAGCTTAAGCCCAGCGGGGGGGATCGAGCAGTACTTC.

This chain connects TRBV6-1 to TRBJ2-5; 8 bases map to TRBD1. This CDR3 is built from 14 residues. The V and J ends lost 3 bases and 5 bases, in that order; junction bases with no gene match: 5. From germline, CDR1 is MNHNS and CDR2 SASEGT. For the CDR3, the DNA is TGTGCCAGCAGTGAGCGGACAGGGTCGGAGACCCAGTACTTC. Its translation: CASSERTGSETQYF.

V usage is TRBV5-1 and J usage is TRBJ1-2; TRBD1 matches 7 bases. The CDR3 is 14 residues long. Germline V lookup: CDR1 SGHRS, CDR2 YFSETQ. V trimming: 1 base; J trimming: 7 bases; junction bases outside the gene matches: 7. In DNA, the CDR3 is TGCGCCAGCAGCTTGAGGACAGGCGTCAGTGGCTACACCTTC. As protein: CASSLRTGVSGYTF.

This clone has just one count. V is TRBV7-9 and J is TRBJ2-7; tentatively, D is TRBD1 or TRBD2 (5 bases each). Deletions cut 2 bases from V and 3 bases from J, with 11 bases between. Germline assignment: CDR1 SEHNR and CDR2 FQNEAQ (reference sequence). This CDR3 is 14 amino acids long. CDR3 protein: CASSLTGDLYEQYF. The CDR3, as DNA: TGTGCCAGCAGCTTAACCGGGGACCTCTACGAGCAGTACTTC. Based on the CDR3 plus reference TRBV7-9 and TRBJ2-7, the full variable domain is DTGVSQNPRHKITKRGQNVTFRCDPISEHNRLYWYRQTLGQGPEFLTYFQNEAQLEKSRLLSDRFSAERPKGSFSTLEIQRTEQGDSAMYLCASSLTGDLYEQYFGPGTRLTVT.

The V call is TRBV28, the J call TRBJ1-2; D may be TRBD1 (5 bases). Trimming stripped 2 bases from V and 7 bases from J, with 17 bases between. The CDR3 contains 15 residues. From germline, CDR1 is MDHEN and CDR2 SYDVKM. CDR3 DNA sequence: TGTGCCAGCAGTTTAAGGACATCTGGGTACCTTGGCTACACCTTC. Translating it yields CASSLRTSGYLGYTF.

This clone came up once. V usage is TRBV7-9 and J usage is TRBJ2-1, with 12 bases that match TRBD2. The J segment lost 8 bases and the V segment lost 4 bases, leaving 6 bases of the junction unmatched. Looked up from germline, CDR1 is SEHNR and CDR2 is FQNEAQ (reference sequence). The CDR3 totals 15 residues. DNA of the CDR3: TGTGCCAGCAGCTCTAGCGGGAGGGCCAACGATGAGCAGTTCTTC. Protein product: CASSSSGRANDEQFF.

With regard to this clone: Its ends do not fully match the called genes, so a read error is possible. Other DNA sequences in this sample translate to the same CDR3. The chain uses TRBV19 and TRBJ2-2; the match to TRBD1 covers 8 bases. Germline V CDR1 and CDR2: LNHDA, SQIVND (reference sequence). The CDR3 is 14 amino acids. CDR3 region: CASSSQGANGELFF. For the CDR3, the DNA is TGCGCCAGTAGTAGCCAGGGGGCCAACGGGGAGCTGTTTTTT.

The chain couples TRBV7-9 to TRBJ1-2, with a weak D call TRBD1 (5 bases). From germline, CDR1 is SEHNR and CDR2 FQNEAQ (reference sequence). Trimming pared 8 bases from V and 2 bases from J, leaving 18 bases between. The CDR3 consists of 15 residues. CDR3 region: CASRPGLRSNYGYTF. The CDR3 bases are TGTGCCAGCCGGCCGGGACTGAGATCGAACTATGGCTACACCTTC.

The chain employs TRBV30 and TRBJ1-1, with TRBD1 as a possible D gene (6 bases). Germline V gene data show CDR1 as GTSNPN and CDR2 as SVGIG (reference sequence). V lost 5 bases and J 5 bases, leaving 9 bases between the germline ends. The CDR3 extends over 11 amino acids. The CDR3 nucleotides are TGTGCCTGGGCAAGGGGGACTGAAGCTTTCTTT. This translates into CAWARGTEAFF. The variable domain in full, completed from reference TRBV30 and TRBJ1-1, reads SQTIHQWPATLVQPVGSPLSLECTVEGTSNPNLYWYRQAAGRGLQLLFYSVGIGQISSEVPQNLSASRPQDRQFILSSKKLLLSDSGFYLCAWARGTEAFFGQGTRLTVV.

The CDR3, as DNA: TGTGCCAGCAGTGGGACAGGGGGAGAAAAACTGTTTTTT. Protein sequence: CASSGTGGEKLFF. This rearrangement joins TRBV2 to TRBJ1-4; 10 bases are a match to TRBD1. This CDR3 is built from 13 residues. V dropped 4 bases and J dropped 8; count of bases not matched to a gene: 1. Germline V lookup: CDR1 SNHLY, CDR2 FYNNEI.

The rearrangement joins TRBV10-3 to TRBJ2-2, with 9 positions matching TRBD2. Germline assignment: CDR1 ENHRY and CDR2 SYGVKD. The ends lost 5 bases at V and 1 base at J; junction bases unmatched: 2. This CDR3 comprises 15 residues. The CDR3 nucleotides read TGTGCCATCAGTCGGACTAGCGTGAACACCGGGGAGCTGTTTTTT. It translates to CAISRTSVNTGELFF.

The V call is TRBV6-2 or TRBV6-3, the J call TRBJ2-1; 16 bases map to TRBD2. The V segment lost 1 base and the J segment 6 bases; nucleotides outside the gene matches: 6. CDR1 and CDR2 from the germline V gene are MNHEY and SVGEGT. This CDR3 region has 18 residues. In DNA, the CDR3 is TGTGCCAGCAGTTACTGGGGACTAGCGGGGGGGCTTGGCAATGAGCAGTTCTTC. Translation gives CASSYWGLAGGLGNEQFF.

The chain is built from TRBV6-4 and TRBJ2-1; perhaps TRBD1 as D (8 bases). The V end was cut by 4 bases, the J end by 7 bases, with 14 bases between. The CDR3 runs 14 residues. CDR1 is MRHNA, CDR2 SNTAGT, per germline. In nucleotides, the CDR3 is TGTGCCAGCAGTGTGGAACAGGGGGGGAATGAGCAGTTCTTC. Translation gives CASSVEQGGNEQFF.

CDR3 amino acids: CASSLATAVGTGELFF. The DNA of the CDR3 is TGTGCCAGCAGCTTGGCGACCGCGGTTGGTACCGGGGAGCTGTTTTTT. V gene TRBV5-4 combines with J gene TRBJ2-2; D ambiguous. Trimming left V 0 bases short and J 5 bases short, with 14 bases between. The CDR3 spans 16 residues. Germline CDR1 SGHNT, CDR2 YYREEE (reference sequence).

The chain has TRBV21-1 and TRBJ2-1; the D call TRBD2 from the table was never checked on the DNA. TRBV21-1 is shown as a pseudogene. This CDR3 contains 17 residues. The CDR3 here is CASADRETGLLCNEQFF. The CDR3 DNA reads as TGTGCCAGCGCCGACCGGGAAACGGGACTCCTGTGCAATGAGCAGTTCTTC.

The chain joins TRBV5-4 to TRBJ2-5; the D is unclear. This CDR3 contains 14 residues. Trimming pared 4 bases from V and 2 bases from J, leaving 12 bases between. Per the germline V gene, CDR1 is SGHNT and CDR2 is YYREEE (reference sequence). CDR3 residues: CASSPRTLQETQYF. The DNA of the CDR3 is TGTGCCAGCAGCCCCAGGACCCTGCAAGAGACCCAGTACTTC.

The J gene is TRBJ2-1, the V gene TRBV7-2; D remains ambiguous. The CDR3 totals 15 residues. V was cut by 3 bases and J by 0 bases, with 9 bases left in between. Germline CDR1 and CDR2: SGHTA and FQGNSA. As DNA, the CDR3 is TGTGCCAGCAGCTTTGTCACTTTCTCCTACAATGAGCAGTTCTTC. Its translation is CASSFVTFSYNEQFF. The full variable domain, its missing parts supplied by reference TRBV7-2 and TRBJ2-1, is GAGVSQSPSNKVTEKGKDVELRCDPISGHTALYWYRQSLGQGLEFLIYFQGNSAPDKSGLPSDRFSAERTGGSVSTLTIQRTQQEDSAVYLCASSFVTFSYNEQFFGPGTRLTVL.

The chain joins TRBV4-3 to TRBJ1-2; the D is unclear. Trimming shortened V by 4 bases and J by 8 bases, and 23 bases separated the two germline ends. This CDR3 is 16 amino acids long. Germline V gene sequence: CDR1 LGHNA, CDR2 YSLEER. The DNA for the CDR3 is TGCGCCAGCAGCCTCGATTCGGGATTAATTCCAACAGGCTACACCTTC. It codes for CASSLDSGLIPTGYTF.

This chain connects TRBV7-9 to TRBJ2-7; 12 bases line up with TRBD2. CDR1 is SEHNR, CDR2 FQNEAQ, per germline (reference sequence). This CDR3 has 18 residues. J was trimmed by 2 bases and V by 5 bases; bases with no gene match: 13. CDR3 in amino acids: CASSTPGLAGHPPYEQYF. The DNA of the CDR3 is TGTGCCAGCAGCACCCCGGGACTAGCGGGTCACCCCCCCTACGAGCAGTACTTC. Complete variable domain (other parts from reference TRBV7-9 and TRBJ2-7): DTGVSQNPRHKITKRGQNVTFRCDPISEHNRLYWYRQTLGQGPEFLTYFQNEAQLEKSRLLSDRFSAERPKGSFSTLEIQRTEQGDSAMYLCASSTPGLAGHPPYEQYFGPGTRLTVT.

This clone was seen a single time. CDR3 DNA sequence: TGTGCCAGCAGTTTAGGGCCAGAGAGAAACACCATATATTTT. Protein: CASSLGPERNTIYF. The J gene is TRBJ1-3, the V gene TRBV27; D call uncertain. CDR1 is MNHEY, CDR2 SMNVEV, per germline (reference sequence). V lost 2 bases and J lost 5, with 10 bases in between. The CDR3 consists of 14 residues.

This clone was observed a handful of times. In DNA, the CDR3 is TGTGCCAGCAGTCGTACAGGGGGCGCGGGGAACGAGCAGTACTTC. As protein: CASSRTGGAGNEQYF. The rearrangement joins TRBV28 to TRBJ2-7, with 9 bases that match TRBD1. The junction had 10 bases not matched to a gene; V was cut back by 5 bases and J by 5 bases. Germline CDR1 MDHEN, CDR2 SYDVKM. The CDR3 runs to 15 residues.

The chain employs TRBV21-1 and TRBJ2-3; the table assigns TRBD2, which was not confirmed against the DNA. TRBV21-1 constitutes a pseudogene. The CDR3 has 14 residues. CDR3 in amino acids: CATGGRLYTDTQYF. CDR3 sequence (DNA): TGTGCCACCGGAGGGCGGTTATACACAGATACGCAGTATTTT.

The V call is TRBV9, the J call TRBJ1-1; D call uncertain. This CDR3 spans 14 amino acids. Germline V CDR1 and CDR2: SGDLS, YYNGEE. With 7 bases removed from V and 1 base from J, the gap between germline ends came to 14 bases. Written as DNA, the CDR3 is TGTGCCAGCTCCCCGAGCCCCTCGAACACTGAAGCTTTCTTT. This encodes CASSPSPSNTEAFF.